The TCR beta chain described here comes from a study of blood T cells in healthy people across ages. A J-beta primer mix and a sample-barcoded 5' primer were used in a second PCR of roughly 7 to 12 cycles. Each cDNA molecule was tagged by a template-switch adaptor with 12 random nucleotides. TCRdb re-analysed the 5' RACE reads in MiXCR, keeping a single row per CDR3 protein. The sample gives 1.8 million or so distinct CDR3 sequences, around 42% of which show up once; roughly 24% is in the top ten. Overall study results and limits: Comparison with aged donors showed that long-lived donors had more naive CD4+ cells and higher diversity.

CDR1 is SQVTM, CDR2 ANQGSEA, per germline. The CDR3 spans 14 residues. The J segment lost 2 bases and the V segment lost 7 bases, leaving 7 bases of the junction unmatched. This clonotype was detected many times. Its antigen is unidentified. The receptor was derived from a human donor in good health. V and J are TRBV29-1 and TRBJ2-3; TRBD2 aligns across 9 bases. The sequenced sample was blood. CDR3 sequence: CSGLTSGLTDTQYF. Written as DNA, the CDR3 is TGCAGCGGGCTTACTAGCGGGCTCACAGATACGCAGTATTTT.